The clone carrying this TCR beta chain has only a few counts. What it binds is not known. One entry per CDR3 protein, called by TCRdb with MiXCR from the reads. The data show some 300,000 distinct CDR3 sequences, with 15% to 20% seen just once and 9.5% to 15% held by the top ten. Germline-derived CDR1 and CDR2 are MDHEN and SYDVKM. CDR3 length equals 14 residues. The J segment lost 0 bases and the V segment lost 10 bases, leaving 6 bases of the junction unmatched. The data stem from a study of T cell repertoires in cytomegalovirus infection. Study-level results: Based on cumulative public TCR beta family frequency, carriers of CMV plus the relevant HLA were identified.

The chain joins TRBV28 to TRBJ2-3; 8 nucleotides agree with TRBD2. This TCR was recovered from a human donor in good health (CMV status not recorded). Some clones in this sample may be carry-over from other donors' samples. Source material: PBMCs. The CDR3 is CATRGGGSTDTQYF. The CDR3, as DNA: TGTGCCACACGGGGGGGGGGGAGCACAGATACGCAGTATTTT.